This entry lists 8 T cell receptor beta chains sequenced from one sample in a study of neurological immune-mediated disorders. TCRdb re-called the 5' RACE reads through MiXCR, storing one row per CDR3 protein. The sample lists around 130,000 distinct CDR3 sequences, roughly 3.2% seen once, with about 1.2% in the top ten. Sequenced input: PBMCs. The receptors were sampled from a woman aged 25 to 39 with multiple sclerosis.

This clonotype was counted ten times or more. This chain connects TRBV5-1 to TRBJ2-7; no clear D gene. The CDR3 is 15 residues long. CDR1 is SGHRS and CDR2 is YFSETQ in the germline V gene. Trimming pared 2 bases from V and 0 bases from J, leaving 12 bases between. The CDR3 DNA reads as TGCGCCAGCAGCTTCGATCCTCCCCTCTCCTACGAGCAGTACTTC. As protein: CASSFDPPLSYEQYF.

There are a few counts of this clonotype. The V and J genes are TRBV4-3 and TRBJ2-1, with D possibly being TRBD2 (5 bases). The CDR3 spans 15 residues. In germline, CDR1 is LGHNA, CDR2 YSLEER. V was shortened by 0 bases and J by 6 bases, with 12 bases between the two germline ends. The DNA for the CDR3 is TGCGCCAGCAGCCAAGATCGAGCGGCACGCAATGAGCAGTTCTTC. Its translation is CASSQDRAARNEQFF.

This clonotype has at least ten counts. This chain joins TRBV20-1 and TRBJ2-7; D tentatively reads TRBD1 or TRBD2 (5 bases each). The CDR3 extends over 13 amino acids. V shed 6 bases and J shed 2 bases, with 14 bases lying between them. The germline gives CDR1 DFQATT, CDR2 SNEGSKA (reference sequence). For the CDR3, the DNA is TGCAGTGCCCCCGGGGCAGGGACCTACGAGCAGTACTTC. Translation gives CSAPGAGTYEQYF.

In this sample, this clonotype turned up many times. CDR3 in amino acids: CASSPMRDTQYF. In nucleotides, the CDR3 is TGTGCCAGCAGCCCAATGAGGGATACGCAGTATTTT. The V and J genes are TRBV12-3 or TRBV12-4 and TRBJ2-3; no definite D call. The CDR3 extends over 12 amino acids. V was trimmed by 6 bases and J by 6 bases, leaving 10 bases between them.

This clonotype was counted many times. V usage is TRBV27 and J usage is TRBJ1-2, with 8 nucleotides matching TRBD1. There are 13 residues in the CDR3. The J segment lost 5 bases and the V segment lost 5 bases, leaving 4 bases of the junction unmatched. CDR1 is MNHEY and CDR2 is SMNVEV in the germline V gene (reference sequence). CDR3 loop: CASSLRQGYGYTF. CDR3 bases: TGTGCCAGCAGTCTTCGACAGGGGTATGGCTACACCTTC.

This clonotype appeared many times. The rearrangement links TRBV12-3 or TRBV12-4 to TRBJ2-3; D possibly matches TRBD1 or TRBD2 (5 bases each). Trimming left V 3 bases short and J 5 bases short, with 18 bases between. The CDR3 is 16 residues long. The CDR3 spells CASSFGPHGGEDTQYF. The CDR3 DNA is TGTGCCAGCAGTTTCGGTCCCCATGGGGGTGAAGATACGCAGTATTTT.

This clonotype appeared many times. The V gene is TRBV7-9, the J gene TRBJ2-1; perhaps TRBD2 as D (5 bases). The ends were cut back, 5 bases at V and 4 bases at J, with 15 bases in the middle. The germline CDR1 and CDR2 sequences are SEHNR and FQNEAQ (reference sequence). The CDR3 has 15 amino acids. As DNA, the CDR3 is TGTGCCAGCAGCCCCGCAGCGGAGAAATACAATGAGCAGTTCTTC. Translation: CASSPAAEKYNEQFF.

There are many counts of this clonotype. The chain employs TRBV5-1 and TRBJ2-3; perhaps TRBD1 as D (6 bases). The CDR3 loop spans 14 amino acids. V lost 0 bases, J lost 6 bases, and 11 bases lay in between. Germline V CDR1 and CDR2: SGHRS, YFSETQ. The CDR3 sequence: CASSLDGTRDTQYF. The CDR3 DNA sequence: TGCGCCAGCAGCTTGGACGGGACACGGGATACGCAGTATTTT.